The T cell receptor (beta chain) under discussion was sequenced for a study of blood T cell repertoires in COVID-19. As for the study in general: Spain, Italy and the United States supplied samples that represented acute and convalescent COVID-19.

Under the authors' procedure: Amplifying reference gene primers gave estimates of nucleated cell counts. Generated by immunoSEQ multiplex PCR, the TCRdb table keeps only in-frame clones and is missing some. The V and J calls and clone size were taken over from that table, and D and trimming were inferred from the DNA. This table holds a few hundred thousand clones, around 88% found once. V lost 0 bases and J lost 4, with 9 bases in between. This CDR3 region has 14 residues. CDR1 LGHNA and CDR2 YSLEER come from the germline V gene. The chain links TRBV4-3 to TRBJ1-2, with TRBD1 as a possible D gene (6 bases). Sample: peripheral blood. The clonotype comes from a man aged 25-45 years with active or convalescent COVID-19. The CDR3 is CASSQDQGSYGYTF. In nucleotides, the CDR3 is TGCGCCAGCAGCCAAGATCAGGGGAGCTATGGCTACACCTTC.